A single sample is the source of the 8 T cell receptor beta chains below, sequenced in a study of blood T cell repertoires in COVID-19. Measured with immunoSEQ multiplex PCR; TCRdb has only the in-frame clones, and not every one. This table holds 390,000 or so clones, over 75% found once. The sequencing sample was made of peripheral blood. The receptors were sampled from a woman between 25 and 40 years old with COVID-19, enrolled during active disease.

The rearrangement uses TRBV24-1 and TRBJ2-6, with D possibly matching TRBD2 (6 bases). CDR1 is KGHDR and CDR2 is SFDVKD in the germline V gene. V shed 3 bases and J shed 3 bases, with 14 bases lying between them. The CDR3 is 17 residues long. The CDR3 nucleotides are TGTGCCACCAGTGATCCTGGAGGAGGGAGTGGGGCCAACGTCCTGACTTTC. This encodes CATSDPGGGSGANVLTF.

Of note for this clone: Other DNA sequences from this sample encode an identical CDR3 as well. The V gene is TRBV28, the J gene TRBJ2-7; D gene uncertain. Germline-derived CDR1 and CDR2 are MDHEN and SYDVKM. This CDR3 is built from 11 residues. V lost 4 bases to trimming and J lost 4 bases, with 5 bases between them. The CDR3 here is CASSSRYEQYF. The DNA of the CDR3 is TGTGCCAGCAGTTCCAGGTACGAGCAGTACTTC.

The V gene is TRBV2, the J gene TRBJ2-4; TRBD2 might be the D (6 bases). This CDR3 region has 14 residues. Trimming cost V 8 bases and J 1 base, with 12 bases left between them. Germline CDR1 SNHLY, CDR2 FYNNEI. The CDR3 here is CASGRDSAKNIQYF. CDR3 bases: TGTGCCAGCGGGCGGGACTCTGCCAAAAACATTCAGTACTTC.

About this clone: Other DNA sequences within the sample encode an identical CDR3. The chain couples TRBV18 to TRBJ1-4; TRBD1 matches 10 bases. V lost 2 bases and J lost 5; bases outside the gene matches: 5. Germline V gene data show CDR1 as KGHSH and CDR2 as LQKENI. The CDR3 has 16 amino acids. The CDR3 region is CASSPTPGQGNEKLFF. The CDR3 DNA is TGTGCCAGCTCACCAACCCCGGGACAGGGGAATGAAAAACTGTTTTTT.

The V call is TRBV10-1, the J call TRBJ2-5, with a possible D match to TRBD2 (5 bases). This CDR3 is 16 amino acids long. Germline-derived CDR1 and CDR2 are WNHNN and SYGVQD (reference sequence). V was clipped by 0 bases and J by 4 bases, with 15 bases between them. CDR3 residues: CASSESTGFQRETQYF. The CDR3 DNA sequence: TGCGCCAGCAGTGAGTCAACGGGGTTTCAGCGAGAGACCCAGTACTTC.

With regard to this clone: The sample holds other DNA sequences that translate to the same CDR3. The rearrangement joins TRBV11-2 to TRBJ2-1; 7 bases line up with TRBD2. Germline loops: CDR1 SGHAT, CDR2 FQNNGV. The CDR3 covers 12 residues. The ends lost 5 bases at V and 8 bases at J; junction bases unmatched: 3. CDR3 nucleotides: TGTGCCAGCAGCCTGGCGGGGGATGAGCAGTTCTTC. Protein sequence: CASSLAGDEQFF.

The CDR3 coding sequence is TGCGCCAGCAGCCAAGATCCTAACACCGGGGAGCTGTTTTTT. Residues: CASSQDPNTGELFF. The J gene is TRBJ2-2, the V gene TRBV4-1; D is unresolved. Deletions cut 0 bases from V and 2 bases from J, with 4 bases between. CDR3 length: 14 amino acids. From germline, CDR1 is MGHRA and CDR2 YSYEKL.

The CDR3, as DNA: TGCGCCAGCAGCCAATTTTCTCTAGGCGGAGAGACCCAGTACTTC. The encoded protein is CASSQFSLGGETQYF. V is TRBV4-1 and J is TRBJ2-5, with D unresolved. CDR1 and CDR2 from the germline V gene are MGHRA and YSYEKL. Trimming left V 2 bases short and J 4 bases short, with 14 bases between. CDR3 size: 15 residues.